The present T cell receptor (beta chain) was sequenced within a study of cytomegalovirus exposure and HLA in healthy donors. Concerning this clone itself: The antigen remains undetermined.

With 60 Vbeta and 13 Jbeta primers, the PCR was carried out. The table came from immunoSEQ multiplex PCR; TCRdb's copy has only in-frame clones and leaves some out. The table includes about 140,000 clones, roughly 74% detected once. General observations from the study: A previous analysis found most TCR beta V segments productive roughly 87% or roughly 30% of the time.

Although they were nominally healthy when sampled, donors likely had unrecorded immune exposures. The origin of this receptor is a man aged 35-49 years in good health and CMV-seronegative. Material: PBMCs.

CDR3 loop: CASSYPLGLAGRERETQYF. As DNA, the CDR3 is TGTGCCAGCAGCTACCCCCTCGGACTAGCGGGTAGGGAGAGAGAGACCCAGTACTTC. V and J are TRBV7-9 and TRBJ2-5, with TRBD2 identical over 11 bases. The CDR3 is 19 residues long. The germline V gene has CDR1 SEHNR and CDR2 FQNEAQ (reference sequence). After removal of 4 bases from V and 4 bases from J, the junction contained 17 bases not matched to a gene.